Below, one T cell receptor (beta chain) is given with its context. Its matching antigen is unknown. This entry comes from a study of cytomegalovirus exposure and HLA in healthy donors. The PCR employed 60 Vbeta primers together with 13 Jbeta primers. As processed by the authors: In a later analysis, of approximately 81 million unique beta chains, some 10 million appeared in at least two donors. Only in-frame clones appear in the TCRdb table, and some are missing; sequencing was by immunoSEQ multiplex PCR. V, J and clone size are those of that table, while D and trimming were read from the DNA. The sample lists approximately 110,000 clones; about 13% were seen once. Germline V gives CDR1 SGHNT, CDR2 YENEEA. V lost 1 base to trimming and J lost 5 bases; unmatched junction nucleotides: 7. This CDR3 has 15 residues. Study-level findings and limits: Further analysis, carried out later, found HLA-associated TCR beta chains more clonally expanded than equally common other chains. In a later analysis, V- and J-gene trimming of beta chains associated with a DCLRE1C missense variant, replicated independently.

The specimen was PBMCs. The TCR comes from a man aged 35 to 55 in good health and CMV-seropositive. The chain uses TRBV11-3 and TRBJ2-5; TRBD1 agrees at 7 bases. DNA of the CDR3: TGTGCCAGCAGCTTAGGACAGGGTCACGGGGAGACCCAGTACTTC. It encodes CASSLGQGHGETQYF.